Reported below is one T cell receptor beta chain. Seattle researchers signed up patients amid active infection and tracked them longitudinally. Germline CDR1 and CDR2: LNHDA and SQIVND (reference sequence). The CDR3 runs to 15 residues. The V end lost 7 bases, the J end lost 2 bases, and 15 bases lay between the germline ends. This sample was taken from a study of blood T cell repertoires in COVID-19. Turning to the study itself: Acute and convalescent COVID-19 specimens originated in the United States, Italy and Spain. From T cells, B-cell-depleted T cells, or PBMCs came the material, which was cDNA or gDNA.

This table comes from immunoSEQ multiplex PCR, and its TCRdb copy is limited to in-frame clones, with some not included. The sample consists of approximately 290,000 clones, roughly 92% of them appearing once. The chain joins TRBV19 to TRBJ1-5; a possible D gene is TRBD1 (6 bases). This sequence originates from a woman in her 30s with COVID-19, enrolled during active disease. The sequenced sample was peripheral blood. The CDR3 spells CASTPTGNGNQPQHF. The DNA for the CDR3 is TGTGCCAGTACCCCTACAGGGAATGGCAATCAGCCCCAGCATTTT.